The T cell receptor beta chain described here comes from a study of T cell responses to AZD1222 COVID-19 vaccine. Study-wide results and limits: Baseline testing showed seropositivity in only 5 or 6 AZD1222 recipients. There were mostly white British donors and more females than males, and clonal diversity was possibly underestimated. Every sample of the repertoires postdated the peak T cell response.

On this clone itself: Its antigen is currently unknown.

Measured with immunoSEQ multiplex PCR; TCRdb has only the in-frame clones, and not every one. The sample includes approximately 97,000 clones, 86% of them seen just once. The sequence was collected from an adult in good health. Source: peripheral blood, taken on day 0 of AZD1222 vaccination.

The CDR3 loop reads CASSLERTREQYF. CDR3 DNA sequence: TGTGCCAGCAGTTTAGAGCGGACCCGCGAGCAGTACTTC. The rearrangement links TRBV28 to TRBJ2-7; tentatively, D is TRBD2 (5 bases). V lost 2 bases and J 6 bases, leaving 11 bases between the germline ends. CDR1 is MDHEN, CDR2 SYDVKM, per germline. The CDR3 consists of 13 residues.